Below, one T cell receptor (beta chain) is given with its context. Its antigen is still unknown. Donors had no recently reported acute infections or vaccinations and were HIV-negative. This specimen belongs to a study of shared clonotypes between healthy human individuals. General study results and limits: The represented genetic and exposure-history diversity was limited by the small number of donors. Blood was the only sampled material, and tissue repertoires likely differ.

Germline-derived CDR1 and CDR2 are SQVTM and ANQGSEA. With 7 bases clipped from V and 5 bases from J, the junction kept 9 bases outside the gene matches. The CDR3 is made up of 13 amino acids. Repertoires were generated with immunoSEQ multiplex PCR, while TCRdb's copy carries only in-frame clones and drops some. The sample has about 2.3 million clones, 80% to 95% seen once; the top ten hold about 0.41%. The TCR was taken from a man aged 18-30 years in good health. Some clones in this sample may be carry-over from other donors' samples. This rearrangement joins TRBV29-1 to TRBJ2-3; TRBD2 matches at 7 bases. Sequencing was performed on naive CD4+ T cells from PBMCs. Subset described: CD45RA+ positively selected. The DNA of the CDR3 is TGCAGCGAGAACCATGGGGGGGGAGATACGCAGTATTTT. It yields the protein CSENHGGGDTQYF.